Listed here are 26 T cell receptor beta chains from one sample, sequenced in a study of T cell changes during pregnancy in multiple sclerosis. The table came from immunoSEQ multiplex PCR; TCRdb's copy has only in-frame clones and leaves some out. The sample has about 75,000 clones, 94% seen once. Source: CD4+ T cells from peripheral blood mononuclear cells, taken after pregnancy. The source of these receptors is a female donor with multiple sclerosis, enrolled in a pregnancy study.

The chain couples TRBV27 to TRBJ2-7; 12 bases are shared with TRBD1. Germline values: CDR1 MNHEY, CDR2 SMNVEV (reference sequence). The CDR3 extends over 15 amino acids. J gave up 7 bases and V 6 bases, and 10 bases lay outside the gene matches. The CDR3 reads CASSQGQGAHDEQYF. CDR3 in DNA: TGTGCCAGCAGCCAGGGACAGGGGGCGCATGATGAGCAGTACTTC.

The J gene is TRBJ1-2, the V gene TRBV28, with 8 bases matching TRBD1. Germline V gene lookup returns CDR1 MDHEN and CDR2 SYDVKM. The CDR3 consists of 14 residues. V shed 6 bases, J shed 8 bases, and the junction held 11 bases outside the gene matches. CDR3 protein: CASRSSGQEYGYTF. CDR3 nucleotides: TGTGCCAGCAGGTCCTCGGGACAGGAGTACGGCTACACCTTC.

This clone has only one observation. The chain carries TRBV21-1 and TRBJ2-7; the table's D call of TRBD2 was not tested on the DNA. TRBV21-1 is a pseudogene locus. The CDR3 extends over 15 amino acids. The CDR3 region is CASSRTGLANYEQYF. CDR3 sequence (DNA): TGTGCCAGCAGCAGAACGGGACTAGCGAATTACGAGCAGTACTTC.

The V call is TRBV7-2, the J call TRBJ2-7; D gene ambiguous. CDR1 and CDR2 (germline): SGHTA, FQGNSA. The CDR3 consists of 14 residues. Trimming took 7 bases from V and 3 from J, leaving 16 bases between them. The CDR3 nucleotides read TGTGCCAGCATGACCCAAAGCAACAGCTACGAGCAGTACTTC. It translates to CASMTQSNSYEQYF.

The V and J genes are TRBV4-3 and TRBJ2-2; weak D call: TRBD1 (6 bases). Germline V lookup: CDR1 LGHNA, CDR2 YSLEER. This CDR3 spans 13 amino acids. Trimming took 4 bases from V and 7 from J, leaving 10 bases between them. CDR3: CASSLIGGGELFF. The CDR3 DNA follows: TGCGCCAGCAGCCTCATAGGGGGCGGGGAGCTGTTTTTT.

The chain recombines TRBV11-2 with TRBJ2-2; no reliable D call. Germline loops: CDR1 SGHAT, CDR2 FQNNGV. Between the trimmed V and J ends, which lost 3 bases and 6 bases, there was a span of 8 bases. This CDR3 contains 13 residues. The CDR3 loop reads CASSFNTAGELFF. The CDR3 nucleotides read TGTGCCAGCAGCTTTAACACCGCCGGGGAGCTGTTTTTT.

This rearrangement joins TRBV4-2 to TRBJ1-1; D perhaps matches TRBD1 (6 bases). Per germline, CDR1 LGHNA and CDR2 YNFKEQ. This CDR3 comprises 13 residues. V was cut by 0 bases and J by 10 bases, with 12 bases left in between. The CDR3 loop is CASSQERDIAAFF. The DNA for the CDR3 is TGTGCCAGCAGCCAAGAACGGGACATCGCAGCTTTCTTT.

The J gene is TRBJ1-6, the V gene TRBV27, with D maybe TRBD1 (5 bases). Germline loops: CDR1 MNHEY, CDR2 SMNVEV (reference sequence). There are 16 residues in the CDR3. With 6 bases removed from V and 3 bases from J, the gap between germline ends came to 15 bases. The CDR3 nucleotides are TGTGCCAGCAGGCCCGCCCAGGGTGACTATAATTCACCCCTCCACTTT. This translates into CASRPAQGDYNSPLHF.

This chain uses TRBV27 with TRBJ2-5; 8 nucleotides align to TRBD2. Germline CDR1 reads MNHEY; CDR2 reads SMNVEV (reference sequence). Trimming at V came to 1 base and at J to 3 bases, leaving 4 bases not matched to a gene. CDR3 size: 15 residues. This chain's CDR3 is CASSLYAREEETQYF. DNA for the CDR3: TGTGCCAGCAGTTTATATGCGCGGGAGGAAGAGACCCAGTACTTC.

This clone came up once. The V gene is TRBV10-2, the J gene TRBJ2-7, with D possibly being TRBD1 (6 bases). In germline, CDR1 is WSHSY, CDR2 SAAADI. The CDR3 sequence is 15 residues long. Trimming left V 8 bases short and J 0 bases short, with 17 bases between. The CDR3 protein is CASSPDRILSYEQYF. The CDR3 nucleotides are TGCGCCAGCTCGCCCGACAGGATACTCTCCTACGAGCAGTACTTC.

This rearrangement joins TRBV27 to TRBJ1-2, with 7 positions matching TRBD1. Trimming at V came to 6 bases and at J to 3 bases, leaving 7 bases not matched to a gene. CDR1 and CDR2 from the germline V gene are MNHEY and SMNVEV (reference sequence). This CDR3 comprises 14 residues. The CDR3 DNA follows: TGTGCCAGCAGCCCGACAGGGTGGGACTATGGCTACACCTTC. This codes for CASSPTGWDYGYTF.

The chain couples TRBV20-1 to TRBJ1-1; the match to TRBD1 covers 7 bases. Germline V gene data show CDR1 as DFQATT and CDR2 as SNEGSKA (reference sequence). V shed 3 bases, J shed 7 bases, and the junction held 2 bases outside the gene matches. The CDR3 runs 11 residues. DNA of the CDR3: TGCAGTGCTAGGGGACAGTTTGAAGCTTTCTTT. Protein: CSARGQFEAFF.

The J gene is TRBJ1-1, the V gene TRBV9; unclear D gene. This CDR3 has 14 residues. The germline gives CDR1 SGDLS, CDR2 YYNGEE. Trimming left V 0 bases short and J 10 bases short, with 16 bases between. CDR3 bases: TGTGCCAGCAGCGTAGAAGGCGGCTCACCCAGAGCTTTCTTT. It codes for CASSVEGGSPRAFF.

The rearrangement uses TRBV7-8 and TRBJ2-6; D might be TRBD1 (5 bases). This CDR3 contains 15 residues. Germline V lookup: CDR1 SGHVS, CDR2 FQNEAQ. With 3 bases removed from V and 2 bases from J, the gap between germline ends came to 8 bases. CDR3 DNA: TGTGCCAGCAGCTTCCAGGGCCCTGGGGCCAACGTCCTGACTTTC. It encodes CASSFQGPGANVLTF.

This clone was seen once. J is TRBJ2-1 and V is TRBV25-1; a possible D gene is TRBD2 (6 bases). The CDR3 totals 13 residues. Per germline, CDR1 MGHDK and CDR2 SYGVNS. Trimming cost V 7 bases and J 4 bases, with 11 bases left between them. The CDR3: CASKGDFYNEQFF. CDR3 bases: TGTGCCAGCAAAGGGGACTTTTACAATGAGCAGTTCTTC.

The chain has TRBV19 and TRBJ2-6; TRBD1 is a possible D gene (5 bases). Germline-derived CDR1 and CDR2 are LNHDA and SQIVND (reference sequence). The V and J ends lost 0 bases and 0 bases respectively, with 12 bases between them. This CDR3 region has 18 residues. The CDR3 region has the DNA TGTGCCAGTAGTATAGAAAGGGGCCCCTCCTCTGGGGCCAACGTCCTGACTTTC. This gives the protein CASSIERGPSSGANVLTF.

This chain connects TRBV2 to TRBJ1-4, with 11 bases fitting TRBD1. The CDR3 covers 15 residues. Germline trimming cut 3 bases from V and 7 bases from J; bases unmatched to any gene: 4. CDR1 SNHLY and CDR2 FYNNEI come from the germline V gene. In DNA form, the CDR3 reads TGTGCCAGCAGTGACCGGGACAGGGGGAGTGAAAAACTGTTTTTT. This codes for CASSDRDRGSEKLFF.

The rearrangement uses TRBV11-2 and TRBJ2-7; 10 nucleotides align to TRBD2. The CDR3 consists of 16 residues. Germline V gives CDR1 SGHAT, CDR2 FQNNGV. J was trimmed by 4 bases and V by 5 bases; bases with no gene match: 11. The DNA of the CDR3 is TGTGCCAGCAGCCAAGCGGGAGGGCCTGTATGGTACGAGCAGTACTTC. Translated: CASSQAGGPVWYEQYF.

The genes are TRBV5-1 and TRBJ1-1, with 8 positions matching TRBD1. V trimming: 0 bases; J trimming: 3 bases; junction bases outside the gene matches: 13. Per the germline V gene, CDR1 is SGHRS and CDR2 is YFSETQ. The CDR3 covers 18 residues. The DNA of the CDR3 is TGCGCCAGCAGCTTGGCCAGGGGACAGGCTACCGAGCACACTGAAGCTTTCTTT. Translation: CASSLARGQATEHTEAFF.

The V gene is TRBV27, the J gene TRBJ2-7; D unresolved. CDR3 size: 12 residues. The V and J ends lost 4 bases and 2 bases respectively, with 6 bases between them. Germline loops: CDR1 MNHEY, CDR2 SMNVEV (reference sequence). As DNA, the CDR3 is TGTGCCAGCAGTTCACAAACCTACGAGCAGTACTTC. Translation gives CASSSQTYEQYF.

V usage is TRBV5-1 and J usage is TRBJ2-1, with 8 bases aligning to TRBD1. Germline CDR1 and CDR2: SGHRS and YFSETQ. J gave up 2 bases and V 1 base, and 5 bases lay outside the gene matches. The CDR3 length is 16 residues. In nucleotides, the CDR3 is TGCGCCAGCAGCTTGAGGGCAGGGGGCACCTACAATGAGCAGTTCTTC. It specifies CASSLRAGGTYNEQFF.

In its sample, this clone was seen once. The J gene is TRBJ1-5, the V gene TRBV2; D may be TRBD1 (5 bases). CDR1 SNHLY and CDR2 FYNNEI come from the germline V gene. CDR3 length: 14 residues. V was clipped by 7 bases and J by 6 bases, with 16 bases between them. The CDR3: CASKSEQGGQPQHF. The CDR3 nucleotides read TGTGCCAGCAAGTCAGAGCAGGGCGGTCAGCCCCAGCATTTT.

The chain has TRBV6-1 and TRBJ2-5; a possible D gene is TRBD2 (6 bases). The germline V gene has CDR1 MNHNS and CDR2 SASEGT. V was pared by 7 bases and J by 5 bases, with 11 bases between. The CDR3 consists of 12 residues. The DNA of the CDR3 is TGTGCCAGCATGCGGGGCGGCGAGACCCAGTACTTC. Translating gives CASMRGGETQYF.

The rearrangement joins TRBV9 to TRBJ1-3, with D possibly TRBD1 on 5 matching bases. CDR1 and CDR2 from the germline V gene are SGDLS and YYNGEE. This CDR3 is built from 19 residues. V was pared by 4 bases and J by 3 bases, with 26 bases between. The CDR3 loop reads CASSPKGRGGLTDGNTIYF. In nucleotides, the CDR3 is TGTGCCAGCAGCCCCAAAGGTCGTGGGGGGTTGACTGATGGAAACACCATATATTTT. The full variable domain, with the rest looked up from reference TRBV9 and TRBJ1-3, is DSGVTQTPKHLITATGQRVTLRCSPRSGDLSVYWYQQSLDQGLQFLIQYYNGEERAKGNILERFSAQQFPDLHSELNLSSLELGDSALYFCASSPKGRGGLTDGNTIYFGEGSWLTVV.

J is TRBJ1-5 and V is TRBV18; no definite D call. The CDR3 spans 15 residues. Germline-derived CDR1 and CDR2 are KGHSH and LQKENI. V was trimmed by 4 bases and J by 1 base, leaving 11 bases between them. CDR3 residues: CASSLALVSNQPQHF. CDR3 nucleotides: TGTGCCAGCTCACTGGCCCTGGTGAGCAATCAGCCCCAGCATTTT.

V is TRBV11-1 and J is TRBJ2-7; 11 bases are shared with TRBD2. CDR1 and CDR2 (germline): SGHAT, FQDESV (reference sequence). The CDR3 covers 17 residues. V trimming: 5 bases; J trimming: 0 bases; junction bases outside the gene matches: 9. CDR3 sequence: CASSRTSGLLNSYEQYF. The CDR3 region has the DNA TGTGCCAGCAGCCGGACTAGCGGGTTGCTGAACTCCTACGAGCAGTACTTC.